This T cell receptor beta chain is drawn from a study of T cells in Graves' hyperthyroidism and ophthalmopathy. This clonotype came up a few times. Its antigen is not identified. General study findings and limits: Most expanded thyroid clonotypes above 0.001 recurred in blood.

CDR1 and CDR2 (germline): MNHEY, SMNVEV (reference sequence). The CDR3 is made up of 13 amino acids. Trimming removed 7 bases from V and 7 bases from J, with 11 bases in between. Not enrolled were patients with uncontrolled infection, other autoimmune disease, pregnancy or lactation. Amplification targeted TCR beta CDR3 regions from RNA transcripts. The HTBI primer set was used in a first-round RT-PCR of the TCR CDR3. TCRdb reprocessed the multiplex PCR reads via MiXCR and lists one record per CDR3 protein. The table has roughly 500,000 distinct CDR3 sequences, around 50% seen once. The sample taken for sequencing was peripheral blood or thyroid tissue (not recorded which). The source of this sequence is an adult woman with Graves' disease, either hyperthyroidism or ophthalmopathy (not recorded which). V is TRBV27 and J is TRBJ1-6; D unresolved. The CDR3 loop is CASKPASNSPLHF. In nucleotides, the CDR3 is TGTGCCAGCAAACCGGCAAGCAATTCACCCCTCCACTTT.